This T cell receptor beta chain was captured in a study of cytomegalovirus exposure and HLA in healthy donors. Points from the study as a whole: A later examination showed that TCR association rates differed by HLA locus, with DRB1 most and HLA-C fewest. Presence/absence results assume similar sequencing depth per donor, which may not hold. Sequence variants that were highly shared formed a cluster that was likely a sequencing artifact.

In the PCR, 60 Vbeta and 13 Jbeta primers were used. Only in-frame clones appear in the TCRdb table, and some are missing; sequencing was by immunoSEQ multiplex PCR. Of around 40,000 clones in the sample, roughly 77% were seen once. Germline V CDR1 and CDR2: ENHRY, SYGVKD. There are 14 residues in the CDR3. J gave up 4 bases and V 2 bases, and 4 bases lay outside the gene matches. Although they were nominally healthy when sampled, donors likely had unrecorded immune exposures. There are a few counts of this clone. Its antigen is unknown. Sequenced: PBMCs. This chain joins TRBV10-3 and TRBJ1-2, with TRBD1 matching over 7 bases. This clonotype was obtained from a man between 25 and 39 years old in good health and CMV-seronegative. The CDR3 protein is CAISEDRDSYGYTF. CDR3 coding DNA: TGTGCCATCAGTGAGGACCGGGACAGCTATGGCTACACCTTC.